The clone carrying this T cell receptor (beta chain) showed up just a few times. This entry is derived from a study of T cells after yellow fever vaccination. The study made its TCR cDNA through 5'RACE template switching. That step introduced a universal primer site along with UMIs. Each CDR3 protein is one row after TCRdb ran MiXCR on the 5' RACE reads. The sample lists approximately 610,000 distinct CDR3 sequences, about 17% occurring once. The sequencing here drew on PBMCs, taken 4 to 6 days after the first yellow fever vaccination. The TCR was taken from a man aged 18-30 years who received the YFV17D yellow fever vaccine.

The CDR3 region is CSASPGAPRTGELFF. CDR3 coding DNA: TGCAGTGCTTCCCCGGGGGCCCCGCGGACCGGGGAGCTGTTTTTT. The chain has TRBV20-1 and TRBJ2-2; tentatively, D is TRBD1 or TRBD2 (6 bases each). This CDR3 comprises 15 residues. Per germline, CDR1 DFQATT and CDR2 SNEGSKA (reference sequence). V shed 5 bases and J shed 5 bases, with 18 bases lying between them.